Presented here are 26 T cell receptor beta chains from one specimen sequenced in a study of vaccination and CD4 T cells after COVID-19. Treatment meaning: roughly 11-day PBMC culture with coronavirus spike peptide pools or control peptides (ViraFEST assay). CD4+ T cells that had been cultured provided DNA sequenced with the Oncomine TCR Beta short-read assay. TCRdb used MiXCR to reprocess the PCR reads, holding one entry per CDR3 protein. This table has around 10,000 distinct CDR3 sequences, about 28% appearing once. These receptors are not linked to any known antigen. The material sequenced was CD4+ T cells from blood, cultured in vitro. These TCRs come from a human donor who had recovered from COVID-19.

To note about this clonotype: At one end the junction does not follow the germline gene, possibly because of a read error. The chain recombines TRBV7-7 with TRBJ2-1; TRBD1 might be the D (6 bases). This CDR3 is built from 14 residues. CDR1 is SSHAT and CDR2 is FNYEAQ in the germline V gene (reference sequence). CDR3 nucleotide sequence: TGTGCTAGCAGCTTAGCCCCTTCGACAGGTGAGCAGTTCTTC. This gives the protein CASSLAPSTGEQFF.

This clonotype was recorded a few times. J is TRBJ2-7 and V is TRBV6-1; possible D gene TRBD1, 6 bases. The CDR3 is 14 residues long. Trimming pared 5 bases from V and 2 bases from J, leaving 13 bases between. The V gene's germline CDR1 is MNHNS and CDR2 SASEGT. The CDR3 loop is CASSTTTGPYEQYF. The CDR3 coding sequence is TGTGCCAGCAGTACAACCACAGGGCCCTACGAGCAGTACTTC.

The CDR3 DNA reads TGCAGTGCTACAGTCCCGGGACATCCCGAGCAGTACTTC. Translated, it gives CSATVPGHPEQYF. The rearrangement links TRBV20-1 to TRBJ2-7, with D perhaps TRBD1 (6 bases). The V gene's germline CDR1 is DFQATT and CDR2 SNEGSKA (reference sequence). This CDR3 has 13 residues. The V end lost 4 bases, the J end lost 6 bases, and 16 bases lay between the germline ends.

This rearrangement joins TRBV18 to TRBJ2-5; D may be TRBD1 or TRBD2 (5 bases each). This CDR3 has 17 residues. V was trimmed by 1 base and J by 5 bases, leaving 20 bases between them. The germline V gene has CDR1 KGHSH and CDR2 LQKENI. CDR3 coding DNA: TGTGCCAGCTCACCACAGACGAGGGCCTCAAAGGGGGAGACCCAGTACTTC. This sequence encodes CASSPQTRASKGETQYF.

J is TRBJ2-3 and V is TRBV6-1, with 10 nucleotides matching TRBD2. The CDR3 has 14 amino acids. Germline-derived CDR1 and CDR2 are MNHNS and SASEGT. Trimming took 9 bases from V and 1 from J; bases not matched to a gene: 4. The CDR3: CASRTSGGTDTQYF. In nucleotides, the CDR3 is TGTGCCAGTCGAACTAGCGGGGGCACAGATACGCAGTATTTT.

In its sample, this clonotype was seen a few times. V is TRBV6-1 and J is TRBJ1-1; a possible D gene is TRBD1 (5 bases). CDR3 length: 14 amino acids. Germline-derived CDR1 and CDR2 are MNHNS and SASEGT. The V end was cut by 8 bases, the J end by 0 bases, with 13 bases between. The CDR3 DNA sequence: TGTGCCAGCTCTACGGGGGGAATGAACACTGAAGCTTTCTTT. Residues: CASSTGGMNTEAFF.

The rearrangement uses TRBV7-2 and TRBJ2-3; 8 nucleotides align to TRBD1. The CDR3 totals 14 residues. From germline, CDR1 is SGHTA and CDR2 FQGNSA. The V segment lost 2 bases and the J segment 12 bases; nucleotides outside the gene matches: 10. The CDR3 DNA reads TGTGCCAGCAGCTTACTGTCCCAGGGGGCCCCCCAGTATTTT. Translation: CASSLLSQGAPQYF.

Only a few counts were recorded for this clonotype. CDR3: CASSVTGSYGYTF. CDR3 nucleotides: TGTGCCAGCAGCGTTACAGGGAGCTATGGCTACACCTTC. The chain recombines TRBV9 with TRBJ1-2, with a weak D call TRBD1 (6 bases). This CDR3 region has 13 residues. Trimming left V 2 bases short and J 4 bases short, with 9 bases between. Germline V CDR1 and CDR2: SGDLS, YYNGEE.

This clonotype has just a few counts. CDR3 sequence (DNA): TGTGCCAGCAGCTTAGTCGGGCAGAACACTGAAGCTTTCTTT. Translation gives CASSLVGQNTEAFF. This rearrangement joins TRBV7-2 to TRBJ1-1; unclear D gene. CDR1 is SGHTA and CDR2 is FQGNSA in the germline V gene. The germline V and J ends were trimmed by 1 base and 1 base, with 7 bases remaining between them. The CDR3 is made up of 14 amino acids. Supplemented by reference TRBV7-2 and TRBJ1-1, the full variable domain reads GAGVSQSPSNKVTEKGKDVELRCDPISGHTALYWYRQSLGQGLEFLIYFQGNSAPDKSGLPSDRFSAERTGGSVSTLTIQRTQQEDSAVYLCASSLVGQNTEAFFGQGTRLTVV.

The CDR3 DNA is TGTGCCAGCAGTGGATGGGGGGAGCAGTACTTC. Protein sequence: CASSGWGEQYF. V and J are TRBV2 and TRBJ2-7; D is possibly TRBD1 or TRBD2 (5 bases each). The V gene lost 4 bases and the J gene lost 7 bases, with 8 bases spanning the gap. Germline CDR1 SNHLY, CDR2 FYNNEI. The CDR3 is 11 residues long.

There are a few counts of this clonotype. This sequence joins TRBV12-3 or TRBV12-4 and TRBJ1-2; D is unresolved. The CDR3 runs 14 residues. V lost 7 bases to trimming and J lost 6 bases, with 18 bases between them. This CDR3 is CASIPVGRGHGYTF. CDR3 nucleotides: TGTGCCAGCATCCCTGTCGGGCGGGGTCATGGCTACACCTTC.

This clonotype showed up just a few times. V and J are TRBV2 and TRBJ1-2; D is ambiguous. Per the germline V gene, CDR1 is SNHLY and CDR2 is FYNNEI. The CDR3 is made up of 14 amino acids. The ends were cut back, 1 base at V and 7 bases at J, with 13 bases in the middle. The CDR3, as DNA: TGTGCCAGCAGTGAAGGCAGGATCCCCCCTGGCTACACCTTC. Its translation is CASSEGRIPPGYTF.

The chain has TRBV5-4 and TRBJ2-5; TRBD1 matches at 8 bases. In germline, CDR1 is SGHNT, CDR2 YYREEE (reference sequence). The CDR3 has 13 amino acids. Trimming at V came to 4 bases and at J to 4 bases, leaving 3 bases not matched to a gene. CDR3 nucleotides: TGTGCCAGCAGCATTACAGGGGGAGAGACCCAGTACTTC. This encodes CASSITGGETQYF.

CDR3 region: CASSLASLPNTEAFF. CDR3 in DNA: TGTGCCAGCAGCTTAGCCAGCCTGCCGAACACTGAAGCTTTCTTT. The V and J genes are TRBV11-3 and TRBJ1-1; D gene ambiguous. Trimming left V 1 base short and J 1 base short, with 10 bases between. The CDR3 covers 15 residues. The V gene's germline CDR1 is SGHNT and CDR2 YENEEA.

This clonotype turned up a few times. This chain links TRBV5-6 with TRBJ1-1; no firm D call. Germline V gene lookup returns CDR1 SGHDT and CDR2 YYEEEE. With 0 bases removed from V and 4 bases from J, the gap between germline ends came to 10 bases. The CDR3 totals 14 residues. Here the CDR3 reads CASSLVWGITEAFF. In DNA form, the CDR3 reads TGTGCCAGCAGCTTGGTTTGGGGTATCACTGAAGCTTTCTTT.

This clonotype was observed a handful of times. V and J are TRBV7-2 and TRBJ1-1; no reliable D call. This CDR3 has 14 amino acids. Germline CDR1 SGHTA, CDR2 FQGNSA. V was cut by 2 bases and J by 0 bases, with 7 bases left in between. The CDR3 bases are TGTGCCAGCAGCTTACGGGAAATGAACACTGAAGCTTTCTTT. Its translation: CASSLREMNTEAFF. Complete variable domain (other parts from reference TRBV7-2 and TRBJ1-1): GAGVSQSPSNKVTEKGKDVELRCDPISGHTALYWYRQSLGQGLEFLIYFQGNSAPDKSGLPSDRFSAERTGGSVSTLTIQRTQQEDSAVYLCASSLREMNTEAFFGQGTRLTVV.

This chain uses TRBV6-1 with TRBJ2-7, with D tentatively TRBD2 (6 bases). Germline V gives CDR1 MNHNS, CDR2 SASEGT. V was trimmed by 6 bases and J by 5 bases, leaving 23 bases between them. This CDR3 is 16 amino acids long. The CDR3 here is CASSGSWGTNRDEQYF. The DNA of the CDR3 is TGTGCCAGCAGCGGGAGTTGGGGAACCAACCGGGACGAGCAGTACTTC.

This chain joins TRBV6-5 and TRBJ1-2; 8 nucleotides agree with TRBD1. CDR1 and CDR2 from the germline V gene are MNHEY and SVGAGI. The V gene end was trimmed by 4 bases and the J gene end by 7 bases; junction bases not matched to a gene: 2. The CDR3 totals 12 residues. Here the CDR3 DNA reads TGTGCCAGCAGTTCGGACAGGGCTGGCTACACCTTC. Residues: CASSSDRAGYTF.

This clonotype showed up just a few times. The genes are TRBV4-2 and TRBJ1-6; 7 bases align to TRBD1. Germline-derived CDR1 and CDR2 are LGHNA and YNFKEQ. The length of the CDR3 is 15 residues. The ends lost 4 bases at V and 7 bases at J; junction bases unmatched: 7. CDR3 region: CASSLPRGHNSPLHF. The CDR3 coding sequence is TGTGCCAGCAGCCTACCTAGGGGGCACAATTCACCCCTCCACTTT.

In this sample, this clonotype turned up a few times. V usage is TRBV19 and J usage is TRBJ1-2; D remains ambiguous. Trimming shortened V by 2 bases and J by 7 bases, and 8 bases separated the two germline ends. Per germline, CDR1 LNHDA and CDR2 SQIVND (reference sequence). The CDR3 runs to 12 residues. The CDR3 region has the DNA TGTGCCAGTAGTATATCTACTGGTGGCTACACCTTC. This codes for CASSISTGGYTF.

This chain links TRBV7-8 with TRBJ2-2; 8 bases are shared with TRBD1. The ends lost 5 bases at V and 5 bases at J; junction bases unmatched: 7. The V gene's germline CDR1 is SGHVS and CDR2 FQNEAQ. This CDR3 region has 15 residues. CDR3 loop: CASSPLTGVTGELFF. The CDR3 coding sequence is TGTGCCAGCAGCCCGTTGACAGGGGTGACCGGGGAGCTGTTTTTT.

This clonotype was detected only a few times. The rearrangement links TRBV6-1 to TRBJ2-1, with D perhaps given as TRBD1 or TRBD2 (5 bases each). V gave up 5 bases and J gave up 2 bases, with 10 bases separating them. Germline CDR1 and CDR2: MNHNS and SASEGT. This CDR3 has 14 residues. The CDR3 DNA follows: TGTGCCAGCAGTCGAGGGGAACCCTACAATGAGCAGTTCTTC. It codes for CASSRGEPYNEQFF.

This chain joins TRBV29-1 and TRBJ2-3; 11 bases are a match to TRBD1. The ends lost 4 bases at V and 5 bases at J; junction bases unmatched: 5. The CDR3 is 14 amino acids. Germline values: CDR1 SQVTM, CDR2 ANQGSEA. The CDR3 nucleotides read TGCAGCGTTGGCTGGACAGGGGGCAGAGATACGCAGTATTTT. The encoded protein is CSVGWTGGRDTQYF.

The DNA of the CDR3 is TGCAGTGCCTCTTCCTCGACCGGGCCAGGAAGGACAGATACGCAGTATTTT. Residues: CSASSSTGPGRTDTQYF. The chain uses TRBV20-1 and TRBJ2-3; the D is unclear. CDR1 and CDR2 (germline): DFQATT, SNEGSKA (reference sequence). Trimming removed 6 bases at V and 3 bases at J, with 25 bases between. The CDR3 is 17 amino acids.

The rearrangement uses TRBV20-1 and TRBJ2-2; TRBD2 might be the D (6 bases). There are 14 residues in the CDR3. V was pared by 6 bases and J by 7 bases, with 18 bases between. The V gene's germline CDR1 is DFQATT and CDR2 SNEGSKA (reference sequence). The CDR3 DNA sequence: TGCAGTGCAAGCGGAGGGGCCCTCGGCGGGGAGCTGTTTTTT. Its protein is CSASGGALGGELFF.

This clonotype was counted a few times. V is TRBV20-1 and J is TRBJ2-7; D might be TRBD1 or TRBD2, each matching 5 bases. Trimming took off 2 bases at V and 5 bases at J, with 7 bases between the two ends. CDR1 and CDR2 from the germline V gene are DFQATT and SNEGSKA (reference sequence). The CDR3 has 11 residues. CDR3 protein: CSARWGNEQYF. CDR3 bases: TGCAGTGCTAGATGGGGGAACGAGCAGTACTTC.